This TCR beta chain was obtained from a study of CD8+ T cells in alopecia areata. Study details: Treated patients were given 5 to 10 mg oral tofacitinib twice daily. Tofacitinib ran 6 to 18 months, followed by 6 months off drug.

The CDR3 contains 16 residues. Unmatched junction bases numbered 9, after V lost 0 bases and J lost 7 bases. Germline-derived CDR1 and CDR2 are SNHLY and FYNNEI. Separation by sorting yielded CD4+ and CD8+ T cells from PBMCs. Following RNA extraction, reverse transcription yielded cDNA that acted as the sequencing template. TCRdb's table, derived via immunoSEQ multiplex PCR, lists solely in-frame clones and lacks some. This table holds some 130,000 clones, approximately 49% found once. This material consisted of CD8+ T cells sorted from blood, taken at week 0. The TCR sequence derives from a human donor with alopecia areata. This sequence joins TRBV2 and TRBJ2-7, with 10 nucleotides matching TRBD1. The CDR3 region is CASSEARGQGYYEQYF. The CDR3 coding sequence is TGTGCCAGCAGTGAAGCTAGGGGACAGGGGTACTATGAGCAGTACTTC.